Listed below are T cell receptor beta chains from one sample, sequenced in a study of T-cell memory formation after mild COVID-19. Using its own MiXCR run on the 5' RACE reads, TCRdb lists one record per CDR3 protein. The sample shows about 470,000 distinct CDR3 sequences, roughly 18% of them seen only once. Sequenced sample: PBMCs or a T cell subset sorted from them (not recorded which). Receptors were obtained from an adult woman who had mild COVID-19 (a few samples of this study predate the infection). Cell type and time point are not known. The conserved cysteine and the conserved F or W are not part of the CDR3 here. Fields, in order: V gene, J gene, CDR3 protein.

V gene: TRBV25-1; J gene: TRBJ2-1; CDR3 protein: ASSDRSVYGPYNEQF
V gene: TRBV20-1; J gene: TRBJ2-1; CDR3 protein: SAGLTSGYNEQF
V gene: TRBV6-2/TRBV6-3; J gene: TRBJ2-7; CDR3 protein: ASSLTNHYEQY
V gene: TRBV27; J gene: TRBJ2-1; CDR3 protein: ASSQTKGAYNEQF
V gene: TRBV29-1; J gene: TRBJ1-5; CDR3 protein: SVDPGPNQPQH
V gene: TRBV5-6; J gene: TRBJ2-7; CDR3 protein: ASSLADKGLYEQY
V gene: TRBV6-5; J gene: TRBJ1-4; CDR3 protein: ASRLYRGTNEKLF
V gene: TRBV20-1; J gene: TRBJ2-3; CDR3 protein: SAPRGVSTDTQY
V gene: TRBV24-1; J gene: TRBJ2-2; CDR3 protein: ATSENGQPNTGELF
V gene: TRBV29-1; J gene: TRBJ2-1; CDR3 protein: SVEPAGGPGEQF
V gene: TRBV29-1; J gene: TRBJ1-2; CDR3 protein: SVSGGDNYGYT
V gene: TRBV7-9; J gene: TRBJ1-1; CDR3 protein: ASSHRVREAF
V gene: TRBV6-4; J gene: TRBJ1-4; CDR3 protein: ASSDGINEKLF
V gene: TRBV5-1; J gene: TRBJ2-1; CDR3 protein: ASRGASGSLNEQF
V gene: TRBV12-3/TRBV12-4; J gene: TRBJ1-5; CDR3 protein: ASSFRPNQPQH
V gene: TRBV9; J gene: TRBJ2-1; CDR3 protein: ASSLSKRGEQF
V gene: TRBV9; J gene: TRBJ2-3; CDR3 protein: ASSGGTPSPTDTQY
V gene: TRBV11-3; J gene: TRBJ1-2; CDR3 protein: ASSAGTGGYGYT
V gene: TRBV7-2; J gene: TRBJ2-7; CDR3 protein: ASSLPLASRQY